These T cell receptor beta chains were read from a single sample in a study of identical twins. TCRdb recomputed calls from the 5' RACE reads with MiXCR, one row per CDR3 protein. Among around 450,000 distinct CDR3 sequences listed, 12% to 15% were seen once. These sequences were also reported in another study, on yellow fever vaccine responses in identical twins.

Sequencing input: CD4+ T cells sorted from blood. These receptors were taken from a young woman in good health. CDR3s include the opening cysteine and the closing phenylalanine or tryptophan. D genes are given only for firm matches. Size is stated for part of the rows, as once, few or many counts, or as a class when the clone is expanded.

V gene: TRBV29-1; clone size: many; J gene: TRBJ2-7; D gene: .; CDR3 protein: CSVGGDTDYEQYF; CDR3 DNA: TGCAGCGTTGGGGGGGACACGGACTACGAGCAGTACTTC
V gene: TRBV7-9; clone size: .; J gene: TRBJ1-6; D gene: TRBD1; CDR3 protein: CASSPRTGGNNSPLHF; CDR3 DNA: TGTGCCAGCAGCCCGCGGACAGGGGGGAATAATTCACCCCTCCACTTT
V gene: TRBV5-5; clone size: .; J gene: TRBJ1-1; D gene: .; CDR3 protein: CASSLEGTKGAEAFF; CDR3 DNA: TGTGCCAGCAGCTTGGAAGGGACCAAGGGAGCTGAAGCTTTCTTT
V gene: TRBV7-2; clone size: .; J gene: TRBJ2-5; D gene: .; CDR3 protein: CASSFGSGLKTQYF; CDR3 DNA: TGTGCCAGCAGCTTTGGATCAGGGTTGAAGACCCAGTACTTC
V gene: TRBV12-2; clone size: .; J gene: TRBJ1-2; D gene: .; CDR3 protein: CASRLTGENYGYTF; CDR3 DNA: TGTGCAAGTCGCTTGACCGGGGAAAACTATGGCTACACCTTC
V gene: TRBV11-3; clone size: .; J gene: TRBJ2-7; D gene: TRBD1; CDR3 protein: CASSPGTGNILGEQYF; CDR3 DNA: TGTGCCAGCAGCCCGGGGACAGGAAATATTCTTGGAGAGCAGTACTTC
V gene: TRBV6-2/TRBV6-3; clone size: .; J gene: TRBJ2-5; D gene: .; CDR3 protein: CASSSEGKAIQETQYF; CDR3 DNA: TGTGCCAGCAGTTCGGAAGGGAAAGCCATCCAAGAGACCCAGTACTTC
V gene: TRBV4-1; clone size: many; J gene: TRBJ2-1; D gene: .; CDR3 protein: CASSPRGWRSSYNEQFF; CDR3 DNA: TGCGCCAGCAGCCCTCGAGGCTGGCGAAGCTCCTACAATGAGCAGTTCTTC
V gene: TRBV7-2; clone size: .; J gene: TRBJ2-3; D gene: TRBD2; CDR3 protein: CASSLFWREGDTQYF; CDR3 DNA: TGTGCCAGCAGCTTATTTTGGCGGGAGGGAGATACGCAGTATTTT
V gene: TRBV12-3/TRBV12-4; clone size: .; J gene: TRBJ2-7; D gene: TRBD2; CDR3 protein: CASRASGGYYEQYF; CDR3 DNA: TGTGCCAGCCGTGCAAGCGGGGGTTACTACGAGCAGTACTTC
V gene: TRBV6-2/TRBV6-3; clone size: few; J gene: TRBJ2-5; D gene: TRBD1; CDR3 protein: CASRRGQGTGETQYF; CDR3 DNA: TGTGCCAGCAGACGCGGACAGGGGACTGGGGAGACCCAGTACTTC
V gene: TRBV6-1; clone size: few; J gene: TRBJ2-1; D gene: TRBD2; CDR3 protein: CASSGAWLAGGRNYNEQFF; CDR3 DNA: TGTGCCAGCAGTGGGGCATGGCTAGCGGGAGGGAGGAATTACAATGAGCAGTTCTTC
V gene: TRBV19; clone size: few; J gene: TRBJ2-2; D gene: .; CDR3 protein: CAVWVSNTGELFF; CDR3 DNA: TGTGCCGTATGGGTTTCGAACACCGGGGAGCTGTTTTTT
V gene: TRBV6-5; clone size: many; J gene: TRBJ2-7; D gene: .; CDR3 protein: CASSYSSSYEQYF; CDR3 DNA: TGTGCCAGCAGTTACTCGAGCTCCTACGAGCAGTACTTC
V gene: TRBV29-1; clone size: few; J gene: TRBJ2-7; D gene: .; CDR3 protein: CSVGGRGSSYEQYF; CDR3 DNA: TGCAGCGTTGGAGGCAGGGGTAGTTCCTACGAGCAGTACTTC
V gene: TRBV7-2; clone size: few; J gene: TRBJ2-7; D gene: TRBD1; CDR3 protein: CASSLDRGRSYEQYF; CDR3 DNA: TGTGCCAGCAGCCTGGACAGGGGGCGTTCCTACGAGCAGTACTTC
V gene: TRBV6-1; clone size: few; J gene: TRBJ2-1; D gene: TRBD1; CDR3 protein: CASSGQGDTHNEQFF; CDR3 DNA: TGTGCCAGCAGTGGACAGGGGGACACTCACAATGAGCAGTTCTTC
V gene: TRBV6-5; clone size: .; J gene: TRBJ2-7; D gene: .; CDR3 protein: CASSYRLGTKSYEQYF; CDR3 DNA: TGTGCCAGCAGTTACCGTTTGGGGACGAAATCCTACGAGCAGTACTTC
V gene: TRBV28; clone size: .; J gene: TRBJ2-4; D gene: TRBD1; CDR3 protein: CASSPTGVGVNIQHF; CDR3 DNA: TGTGCCAGCAGCCCTACAGGGGTTGGTGTAAACATTCAGCACTTC
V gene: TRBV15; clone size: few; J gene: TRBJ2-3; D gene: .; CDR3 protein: CATSTQGSTDTQYF; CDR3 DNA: TGTGCCACCAGCACACAGGGCTCCACAGATACGCAGTATTTT
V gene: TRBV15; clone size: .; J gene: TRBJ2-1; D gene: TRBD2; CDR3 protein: CATSRGSGGDMNEQFF; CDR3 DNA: TGTGCCACCAGCAGAGGTAGCGGGGGGGATATGAATGAGCAGTTCTTC
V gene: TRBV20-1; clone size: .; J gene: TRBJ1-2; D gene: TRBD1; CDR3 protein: CSALRQGGGYTF; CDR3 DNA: TGCAGTGCGTTACGACAGGGGGGTGGCTACACCTTC
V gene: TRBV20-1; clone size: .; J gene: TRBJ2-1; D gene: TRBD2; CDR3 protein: CSADTPGLANYNEQFF; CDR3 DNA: TGCAGTGCTGATACCCCGGGACTAGCGAACTACAATGAGCAGTTCTTC
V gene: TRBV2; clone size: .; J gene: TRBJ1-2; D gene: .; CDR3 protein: CASSVRGSYGYTF; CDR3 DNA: TGTGCCAGCAGTGTCAGGGGAAGCTATGGCTACACCTTC
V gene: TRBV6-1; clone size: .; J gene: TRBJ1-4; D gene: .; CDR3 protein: CASSPRGRFFEKLFF; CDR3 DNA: TGTGCCAGCAGCCCTCGGGGCAGGTTTTTTGAAAAACTGTTTTTT
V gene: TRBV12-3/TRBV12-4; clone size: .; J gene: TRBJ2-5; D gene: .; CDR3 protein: CASSSSGREAETQYF; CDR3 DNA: TGTGCCAGCAGTTCTTCCGGACGAGAGGCAGAGACCCAGTACTTC
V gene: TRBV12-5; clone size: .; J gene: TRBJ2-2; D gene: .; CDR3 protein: CASGFFGAGELFF; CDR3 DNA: TGTGCTAGTGGCTTCTTCGGTGCCGGGGAGCTGTTTTTT
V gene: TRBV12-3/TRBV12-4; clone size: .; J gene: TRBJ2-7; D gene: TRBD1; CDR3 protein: CASSGDSRDYEQYF; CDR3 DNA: TGTGCCAGCAGTGGGGACAGCCGAGATTACGAGCAGTACTTC
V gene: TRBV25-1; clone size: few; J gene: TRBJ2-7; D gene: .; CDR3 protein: CASSEYLWGEQYF; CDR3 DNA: TGTGCCAGCAGTGAATATCTCTGGGGCGAGCAGTACTTC
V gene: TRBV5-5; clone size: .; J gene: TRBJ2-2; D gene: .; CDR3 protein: CASSLARWPGELFF; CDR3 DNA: TGTGCCAGCAGCTTGGCCAGGTGGCCCGGGGAGCTGTTTTTT
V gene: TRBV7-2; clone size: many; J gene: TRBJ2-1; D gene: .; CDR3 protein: CASSSSVDEQFF; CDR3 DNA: TGTGCCAGCAGCTCCTCAGTTGATGAGCAGTTCTTC
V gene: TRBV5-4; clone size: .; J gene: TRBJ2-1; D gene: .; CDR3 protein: CASSLPGRRDEQFF; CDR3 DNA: TGTGCCAGCAGCTTGCCCGGGCGCCGGGATGAGCAGTTCTTC
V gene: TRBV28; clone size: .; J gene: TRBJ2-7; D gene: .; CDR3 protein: CASRTSGTTLGEQYF; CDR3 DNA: TGTGCCAGCAGAACCTCCGGGACGACGTTGGGCGAGCAGTACTTC
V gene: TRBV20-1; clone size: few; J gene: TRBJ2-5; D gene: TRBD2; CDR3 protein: CSASGTSGRETQYF; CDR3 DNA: TGCAGTGCTAGCGGGACTAGCGGGAGGGAGACCCAGTACTTC
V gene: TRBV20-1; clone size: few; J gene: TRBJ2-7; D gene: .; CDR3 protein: CRVGQGNNYEQYF; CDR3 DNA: TGCAGGGTAGGGCAGGGGAATAATTACGAGCAGTACTTC